The clone carrying this TCR beta chain came up many times. Its target is not known. Germline CDR1 and CDR2: MDHEN and SYDVKM. The CDR3 is made up of 13 amino acids. With 2 bases removed from V and 5 bases from J, the gap between germline ends came to 10 bases. This sample was taken from a study of metastatic and nonmetastatic thyroid tumors. Via MiXCR, TCRdb re-called the PCR reads. The data contain approximately 30,000 clones, roughly 15% of them singletons. Treatment of any kind had been given to no patient before thyroid surgery. Study-level points and caveats: Significantly higher TCR beta diversity was reportedly seen in malignant thyroid tumors than benign nodules, in blood and tumor.

Sequencing was done on a sample of blood. The source of this sequence is a female donor with papillary thyroid cancer or a benign thyroid nodule (not recorded which). Some clones in this sample may be carry-over from other donors' samples. The genes are TRBV28 and TRBJ2-7; a possible D gene is TRBD1 (6 bases). The CDR3 sequence: CASSLGGFHEQYF. DNA of the CDR3: TGTGCCAGCAGTTTAGGGGGCTTCCACGAGCAGTACTTC.